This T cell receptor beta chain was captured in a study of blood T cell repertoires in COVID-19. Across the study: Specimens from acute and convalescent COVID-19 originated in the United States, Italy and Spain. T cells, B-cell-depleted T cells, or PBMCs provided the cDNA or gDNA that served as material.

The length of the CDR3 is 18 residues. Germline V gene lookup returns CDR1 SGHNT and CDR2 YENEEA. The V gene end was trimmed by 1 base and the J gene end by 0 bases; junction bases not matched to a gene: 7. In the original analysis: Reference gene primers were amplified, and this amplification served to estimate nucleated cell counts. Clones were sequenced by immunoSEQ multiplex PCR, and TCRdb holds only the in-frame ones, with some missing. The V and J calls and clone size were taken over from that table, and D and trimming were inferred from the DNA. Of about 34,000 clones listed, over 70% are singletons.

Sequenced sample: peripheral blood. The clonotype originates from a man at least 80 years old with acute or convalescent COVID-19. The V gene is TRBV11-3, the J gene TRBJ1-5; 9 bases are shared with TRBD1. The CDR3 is CASSLGGDRELSNQPQHF. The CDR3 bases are TGTGCCAGCAGCTTAGGGGGGGACAGGGAGCTTAGCAATCAGCCCCAGCATTTT.